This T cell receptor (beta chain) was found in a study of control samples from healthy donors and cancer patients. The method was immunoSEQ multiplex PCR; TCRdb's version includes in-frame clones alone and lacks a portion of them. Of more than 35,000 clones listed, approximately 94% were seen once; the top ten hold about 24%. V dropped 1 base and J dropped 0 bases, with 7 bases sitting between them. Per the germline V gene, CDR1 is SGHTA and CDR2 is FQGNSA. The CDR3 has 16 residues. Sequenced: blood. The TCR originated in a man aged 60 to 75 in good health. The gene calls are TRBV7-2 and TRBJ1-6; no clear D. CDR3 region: CASSLGTRSYNSPLHF. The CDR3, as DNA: TGTGCCAGCAGCTTAGGCACCCGCTCCTATAATTCACCCCTCCACTTT.